A single sample is the source of the 20 T cell receptor beta chains below, sequenced in a study of cytomegalovirus exposure and HLA in healthy donors. A multiplex PCR was run with 60 Vbeta primers and 13 Jbeta primers. Clones were read by immunoSEQ multiplex PCR, and TCRdb kept only the in-frame ones, dropping some. The sample has roughly 100,000 clones; roughly 70% are singletons. Sequenced material: PBMCs. Source of these receptors: a male donor in good health and CMV-seropositive.

The chain joins TRBV7-9 to TRBJ2-7; no reliable D call. Germline V CDR1 and CDR2: SEHNR, FQNEAQ (reference sequence). This CDR3 spans 12 amino acids. Trimming pared 0 bases from V and 7 bases from J, leaving 7 bases between. This CDR3 is CASSLASLEQYF. The CDR3 nucleotides are TGTGCCAGCAGCTTAGCGTCGTTAGAGCAGTACTTC. Variable domain in full (rest from reference TRBV7-9 and TRBJ2-7): DTGVSQNPRHKITKRGQNVTFRCDPISEHNRLYWYRQTLGQGPEFLTYFQNEAQLEKSRLLSDRFSAERPKGSFSTLEIQRTEQGDSAMYLCASSLASLEQYFGPGTRLTVT.

The chain employs TRBV5-1 and TRBJ2-7; D might be TRBD1 (7 bases). Trimming cost V 9 bases and J 4 bases, with 23 bases left between them. CDR1 and CDR2 (germline): SGHRS, YFSETQ. This CDR3 has 15 amino acids. The chain's CDR3 is CAIPNQGGVVYEQYF. The CDR3 DNA reads as TGCGCCATCCCCAATCAGGGGGGAGTGGTTTACGAGCAGTACTTC. The full variable domain, in which reference TRBV5-1 and TRBJ2-7 provide the parts outside the CDR3, is KAGVTQTPRYLIKTRGQQVTLSCSPISGHRSVSWYQQTPGQGLQFLFEYFSETQRNKGNFPGRFSGRQFSNSRSEMNVSTLELGDSALYLCAIPNQGGVVYEQYFGPGTRLTVT.

The genes are TRBV7-2 and TRBJ2-7, with TRBD2 matching 11 bases. The CDR3 runs 16 residues. With 0 bases clipped from V and 2 bases from J, the junction kept 3 bases outside the gene matches. CDR1 is SGHTA, CDR2 FQGNSA, per germline. The CDR3 here is CASSLAGTSGTYEQYF. CDR3 coding DNA: TGTGCCAGCAGCTTAGCTGGGACTAGCGGAACCTACGAGCAGTACTTC.

V is TRBV29-1 and J is TRBJ2-7; 9 positions match TRBD2. The CDR3 sequence is 14 residues long. CDR1 is SQVTM, CDR2 ANQGSEA, per germline. The junction had 12 bases not matched to a gene; V was cut back by 7 bases and J by 5 bases. This CDR3 is CSATPLAGIDEQYF. The CDR3 DNA reads TGCAGCGCGACCCCCCTAGCGGGAATCGACGAGCAGTACTTC.

The chain carries TRBV29-1 and TRBJ2-3, with 7 bases aligning to TRBD2. The CDR3 has 13 residues. From germline, CDR1 is SQVTM and CDR2 ANQGSEA. J was trimmed by 6 bases and V by 5 bases; bases with no gene match: 8. The CDR3 DNA reads as TGCAGCGTTCACCGGGAGGCAACGGATACGCAGTATTTT. This codes for CSVHREATDTQYF.

The rearrangement links TRBV7-8 to TRBJ1-3; D possibly corresponds to TRBD1 (5 bases). CDR1 and CDR2 from the germline V gene are SGHVS and FQNEAQ. The CDR3 spans 15 residues. The V gene lost 5 bases and the J gene lost 0 bases, with 11 bases spanning the gap. The CDR3 reads CASSPTGYSGNTIYF. CDR3 in DNA: TGTGCCAGCAGCCCCACAGGCTACTCTGGAAACACCATATATTTT.

The rearrangement links TRBV6-1 to TRBJ1-1; 8 bases align to TRBD1. The V segment lost 8 bases and the J segment 2 bases; nucleotides outside the gene matches: 10. Germline CDR1 MNHNS, CDR2 SASEGT. This CDR3 is 15 amino acids long. Written as DNA, the CDR3 is TGTGCCAGCGGGCTAAGGGGACAGGCCAACACTGAAGCTTTCTTT. Translation gives CASGLRGQANTEAFF.

V gene TRBV7-8 combines with J gene TRBJ2-6; 10 bases line up with TRBD1. Germline CDR1 is SGHVS and CDR2 is FQNEAQ. The CDR3 is 18 amino acids. V gave up 2 bases and J gave up 0 bases; unmatched junction bases: 4. CDR3 loop: CASSLKGQGSSGANVLTF. The DNA of the CDR3 is TGTGCCAGCAGCTTAAAGGGACAGGGGAGCTCTGGGGCCAACGTCCTGACTTTC.

Note on this clone: A junction end diverges from the germline sequence, so it may reflect a read error. The CDR3 DNA reads as TGTGCCTGGAGTGTAAATAGCAATCAGCCCCAGAATTTT. Translation: CAWSVNSNQPQNF. The chain combines TRBV30 with TRBJ1-5, with unresolved D. Germline CDR1 reads GTSNPN; CDR2 reads SVGIG (reference sequence). The CDR3 totals 13 residues.

The V call is TRBV5-1, the J call TRBJ2-5, with D perhaps TRBD1 (6 bases). Germline-derived CDR1 and CDR2 are SGHRS and YFSETQ. Trimming removed 1 base from V and 1 base from J, with 14 bases in between. The CDR3 extends over 16 amino acids. In DNA form, the CDR3 reads TGCGCCAGCAGCTTGAGGCGGCAGGGGACCCAAGAGACCCAGTACTTC. It is translated as CASSLRRQGTQETQYF. The entire variable domain, with the rest obtained from reference TRBV5-1 and TRBJ2-5, is as follows: KAGVTQTPRYLIKTRGQQVTLSCSPISGHRSVSWYQQTPGQGLQFLFEYFSETQRNKGNFPGRFSGRQFSNSRSEMNVSTLELGDSALYLCASSLRRQGTQETQYFGPGTRLLVL.

Note on this clone: Other DNA sequences in this specimen translate into the identical CDR3. The chain is built from TRBV5-1 and TRBJ2-7; 7 bases align to TRBD2. The CDR3 is 15 residues long. From germline, CDR1 is SGHRS and CDR2 YFSETQ. Germline trimming cut 0 bases from V and 4 bases from J; bases unmatched to any gene: 7. The CDR3 sequence is CASSLAGGSGYEQYF. The CDR3 nucleotides are TGCGCCAGCAGCTTGGCTGGCGGGAGCGGGTACGAGCAGTACTTC.

The V gene is TRBV9, the J gene TRBJ1-2; TRBD1 matches 11 bases. Germline trimming cut 4 bases from V and 2 bases from J; bases unmatched to any gene: 13. CDR3 size: 18 residues. Germline-derived CDR1 and CDR2 are SGDLS and YYNGEE. The CDR3 here is CASSPQKGQGVPNYGYTF. As DNA, the CDR3 is TGTGCCAGCAGCCCTCAAAAGGGACAGGGGGTTCCCAACTATGGCTACACCTTC.

This rearrangement joins TRBV7-9 to TRBJ2-5; the D gene is possibly TRBD2 (6 bases). The CDR3 has 13 amino acids. CDR1 and CDR2 (germline): SEHNR, FQNEAQ (reference sequence). V was cut by 6 bases and J by 5 bases, with 13 bases left in between. CDR3 bases: TGTGCCAGCAGGTCACGGGGGAGGGAGACCCAGTACTTC. It codes for CASRSRGRETQYF.

CDR3 sequence: CASSQGQFSGNTIYF. Here the CDR3 DNA reads TGTGCCAGCAGCCAAGGACAGTTCTCTGGAAACACCATATATTTT. The chain uses TRBV14 and TRBJ1-3, with D maybe TRBD1 (5 bases). Germline loops: CDR1 SGHDN, CDR2 FVKESK. The CDR3 runs 15 residues. Trimming took 1 base from V and 0 from J, leaving 7 bases between them.

The chain couples TRBV6-5 to TRBJ2-7, with TRBD1 identical over 11 bases. CDR3 size: 15 residues. Trimming took 4 bases from V and 6 from J; bases not matched to a gene: 8. Germline CDR1 reads MNHEY; CDR2 reads SVGAGI. The CDR3 region is CASSFYPDRGREQYF. CDR3 nucleotide sequence: TGTGCCAGCAGTTTCTACCCGGACAGGGGGCGCGAGCAGTACTTC.

This clone has a single count. The J gene is TRBJ2-5, the V gene TRBV9, with TRBD2 as a possible D gene (5 bases). This CDR3 is built from 15 residues. Germline V gives CDR1 SGDLS, CDR2 YYNGEE. Trimming took off 3 bases at V and 5 bases at J, with 17 bases between the two ends. As DNA, the CDR3 is TGTGCCAGCAGCGCACAAAGGAGGTTTGGCGAGACCCAGTACTTC. It is translated as CASSAQRRFGETQYF.

V usage is TRBV19 and J usage is TRBJ2-1, with 8 bases lining up with TRBD2. This CDR3 is built from 15 residues. Trimming took 5 bases from V and 6 from J; bases not matched to a gene: 9. Germline assignment: CDR1 LNHDA and CDR2 SQIVND (reference sequence). This CDR3 reads CASSLMASGFNEQFF. The CDR3 region has the DNA TGTGCCAGTAGTCTAATGGCTAGCGGGTTCAATGAGCAGTTCTTC.

The chain joins TRBV5-1 to TRBJ1-4; D remains unclear. With 4 bases removed from V and 4 bases from J, the gap between germline ends came to 14 bases. The CDR3 sequence is 15 residues long. CDR1 is SGHRS and CDR2 is YFSETQ in the germline V gene. The CDR3 nucleotides are TGCGCCAGCAGCGACCCCAGGATAGATAATGAAAAACTGTTTTTT. This translates into CASSDPRIDNEKLFF.

The chain combines TRBV4-3 with TRBJ2-5, with 13 bases matching TRBD2. Losses at the gene ends were 0 bases for V and 2 bases for J; bases not matched to a gene: 12. The CDR3 spans 20 residues. The germline gives CDR1 LGHNA, CDR2 YSLEER. CDR3 DNA sequence: TGCGCCAGCAGCCAAGACATGACTAGCGGGGGGACAATGGGACAAGAGACCCAGTACTTC. The encoded protein is CASSQDMTSGGTMGQETQYF.

The gene calls are TRBV28 and TRBJ2-7; 14 nucleotides match TRBD2. The CDR3 runs 14 residues. The junction had 7 bases not matched to a gene; V was cut back by 6 bases and J by 9 bases. Germline CDR1 is MDHEN and CDR2 is SYDVKM. The CDR3 here is CASRGTSGRVGQYF. CDR3 coding DNA: TGTGCCAGCAGAGGGACTAGCGGGAGAGTTGGGCAGTACTTC.